These 19 T cell receptor beta chains were sequenced from one sample in a study of CDR3 diversity in severe acne. TCRdb processed the PCR reads anew with MiXCR; each CDR3 protein has one entry. The top ten hold 10% of the sample, which has 84,000 or so distinct CDR3 sequences, roughly 52% seen once. Sequenced material: blood. The receptor source for this set is a male donor in good health, serving as a control.

The chain links TRBV19 to TRBJ2-2; a possible D gene is TRBD1 (7 bases). The CDR3 covers 14 residues. Per germline, CDR1 LNHDA and CDR2 SQIVND (reference sequence). Deletions cut 9 bases from V and 3 bases from J, with 14 bases between. The CDR3 loop reads CASNRGGDTGELFF. The CDR3 DNA sequence: TGTGCCAGCAACAGGGGCGGGGACACCGGGGAGCTGTTTTTT.

The gene calls are TRBV11-2 and TRBJ2-5, with 13 bases identical to TRBD2. V shed 5 bases, J shed 2 bases, and the junction held 5 bases outside the gene matches. There are 16 residues in the CDR3. CDR1 is SGHAT, CDR2 FQNNGV, per germline. The DNA of the CDR3 is TGTGCCAGCAGCCAAGCGGGACTAGCGGGACAAGAGACCCAGTACTTC. This codes for CASSQAGLAGQETQYF.

The V and J genes are TRBV11-2 and TRBJ2-7; D may be TRBD1 or TRBD2 (5 bases each). The end of the DNA aligns better with TRBJ2-1, so the J call may be wrong. Germline V gene data show CDR1 as SGHAT and CDR2 as FQNNGV. The CDR3 covers 14 residues. CDR3: CASSLERDGHEQFF. In DNA, the CDR3 is TGTGCCAGCAGCTTAGAAAGGGACGGACATGAGCAGTTCTTC.

This clonotype has ten or more counts. The chain has TRBV27 and TRBJ1-6; no clear D. This CDR3 region has 15 residues. Germline assignment: CDR1 MNHEY and CDR2 SMNVEV (reference sequence). V shed 1 base and J shed 7 bases, with 11 bases lying between them. CDR3 region: CASSLYGRSNSPLHF. CDR3 in DNA: TGTGCCAGCAGTTTATATGGCAGGTCAAATTCACCCCTCCACTTT.

The gene calls are TRBV2 and TRBJ2-1, with D possibly matching TRBD2 (6 bases). The germline CDR1 and CDR2 sequences are SNHLY and FYNNEI. The CDR3 has 12 amino acids. V lost 4 bases to trimming and J lost 7 bases, with 8 bases between them. CDR3 coding DNA: TGTGCCAGCAGTGGGGGGGAAAATGAGCAGTTCTTC. It encodes CASSGGENEQFF.

This clonotype was detected ten times or more. This chain connects TRBV24-1 to TRBJ2-3, with D uncertain. Deletions cut 3 bases from V and 2 bases from J, with 8 bases between. Germline V gene lookup returns CDR1 KGHDR and CDR2 SFDVKD. There are 14 residues in the CDR3. CDR3 residues: CATSDGDYTDTQYF. CDR3 sequence (DNA): TGTGCCACCAGTGATGGAGATTACACAGATACGCAGTATTTT.

This rearrangement joins TRBV7-9 to TRBJ2-3, with D possibly TRBD1 on 6 matching bases. CDR1 and CDR2 (germline): SEHNR, FQNEAQ (reference sequence). CDR3 length: 14 residues. V was shortened by 4 bases and J by 1 base, with 9 bases between the two germline ends. CDR3 amino acids: CASSSRGGTDTQYF. CDR3 sequence (DNA): TGTGCCAGCAGCTCCAGGGGAGGCACAGATACGCAGTATTTT.

About this clonotype itself: At one end, the junction sequence differs from germline, possibly due to a read error. The chain has TRBV28 and TRBJ2-7; maybe TRBD1 (5 bases). This CDR3 has 15 residues. Germline-derived CDR1 and CDR2 are MDHEN and SYDVKM. CDR3 in amino acids: CASSSRIGASYKQHF. The CDR3 DNA is TGTGCCAGCAGTTCGCGGATAGGGGCCTCCTACAAGCAGCACTTC.

Turning to this clonotype: Because the CDR3 is missing its conserved closing phenylalanine or tryptophan, this is likely a read error. Because the CDR3's place on the DNA is in doubt, the DNA is left out and the CDR3 is given as listed by TCRdb. This chain joins TRBV5-1 and TRBJ2-6. Germline loops: CDR1 SGHRS, CDR2 YFSETQ. A total of 8 residues make up the CDR3, ends included. CDR3 sequence reads: CASSPGTS.

The chain employs TRBV10-3 and TRBJ2-3; perhaps TRBD2 as D (5 bases). The germline gives CDR1 ENHRY, CDR2 SYGVKD. The CDR3 is 14 amino acids. The V end lost 2 bases, the J end lost 5 bases, and 11 bases lay between the germline ends. Written as DNA, the CDR3 is TGTGCCATCAGTGAGCTACTAGTGGAAGATACGCAGTATTTT. This gives the protein CAISELLVEDTQYF.

The J gene is TRBJ1-3, the V gene TRBV9; D is unclear. V shed 0 bases and J shed 4 bases, with 14 bases lying between them. The CDR3 runs 16 residues. The germline V gene encodes CDR1 SGDLS and CDR2 YYNGEE. CDR3 coding DNA: TGTGCCAGCAGCGTAGTTCCGGGGAACTTCGGAAACACCATATATTTT. It is translated as CASSVVPGNFGNTIYF.

The J gene is TRBJ1-1, the V gene TRBV5-1; D unclear. Trimming took off 1 base at V and 4 bases at J, with 2 bases between the two ends. From germline, CDR1 is SGHRS and CDR2 YFSETQ. The CDR3 contains 11 residues. The CDR3 nucleotides read TGCGCCAGCAGCTTGACCACTGAAGCTTTCTTT. As protein: CASSLTTEAFF.

The genes are TRBV6-1 and TRBJ1-3; D gene unclear. The length of the CDR3 is 14 residues. Trimming pared 0 bases from V and 7 bases from J, leaving 10 bases between. Germline V CDR1 and CDR2: MNHNS, SASEGT. The CDR3 coding sequence is TGTGCCAGCAGTGAAGCGCAGGAACCGAACACCATATATTTT. Its protein product is CASSEAQEPNTIYF.

In its sample, this clonotype was seen many times. The chain couples TRBV29-1 to TRBJ1-1; 7 bases agree with TRBD1. The CDR3 has 13 amino acids. The ends lost 1 base at V and 3 bases at J; junction bases unmatched: 2. Per germline, CDR1 SQVTM and CDR2 ANQGSEA. CDR3 protein: CSVEGTGYTEAFF. CDR3 sequence (DNA): TGCAGCGTTGAAGGGACAGGCTACACTGAAGCTTTCTTT.

V is TRBV20-1 and J is TRBJ1-1, with D perhaps TRBD1 (6 bases). This CDR3 spans 15 amino acids. From germline, CDR1 is DFQATT and CDR2 SNEGSKA (reference sequence). V was clipped by 0 bases and J by 0 bases, with 11 bases between them. CDR3 nucleotide sequence: TGCAGTGCTAGAGAAGGTGGACAGCTGAACACTGAAGCTTTCTTT. It encodes CSAREGGQLNTEAFF.

The chain carries TRBV28 and TRBJ1-1; D is unresolved. This CDR3 spans 14 amino acids. The V end was cut by 1 base, the J end by 7 bases, with 13 bases between. Germline-derived CDR1 and CDR2 are MDHEN and SYDVKM. CDR3 loop: CASSLLVGSFEAFF. The CDR3, as DNA: TGTGCCAGCAGTTTATTGGTGGGCAGCTTTGAAGCTTTCTTT.

This clonotype was recorded only once. V gene TRBV9 combines with J gene TRBJ1-2, with 8 bases fitting TRBD1. Per germline, CDR1 SGDLS and CDR2 YYNGEE. CDR3 length equals 16 residues. Trimming took 3 bases from V and 4 from J; bases not matched to a gene: 11. Written as DNA, the CDR3 is TGTGCCAGCAGCGCACCCCGGACAGGGAACCTCTATGGCTACACCTTC. It codes for CASSAPRTGNLYGYTF.

In its sample, this clonotype was seen many times. This chain uses TRBV6-1 with TRBJ1-5; possibly TRBD1 for D (6 bases). The CDR3 covers 15 residues. The germline V gene encodes CDR1 MNHNS and CDR2 SASEGT. Trimming removed 8 bases at V and 0 bases at J, with 14 bases between. Here the CDR3 reads CASPGGGYSNQPQHF. CDR3 in DNA: TGTGCCAGCCCTGGGGGCGGCTATAGCAATCAGCCCCAGCATTTT.

CDR3 loop: CASSRQGTYNEQFF. As DNA, the CDR3 is TGTGCCAGCAGTCGACAGGGGACCTACAATGAGCAGTTCTTC. The rearrangement joins TRBV2 to TRBJ2-1, with 8 bases matching TRBD1. Germline CDR1 and CDR2: SNHLY and FYNNEI. With V trimmed by 5 bases and J by 2 bases, 2 bases remained unmatched. The CDR3 contains 14 residues.